The clone carrying this T cell receptor beta chain has more than one count but fewer than ten. The antigen is not known. The source of the sample is a study of blood T cells in healthy people across ages. Germline V gene data show CDR1 as DFQATT and CDR2 as SNEGSKA (reference sequence). The CDR3 runs to 15 residues. V shed 0 bases and J 7 bases; nucleotides not matched to a gene: 8. The study, taken as a whole, reports: Per million T cells, the diversity of TCR beta decreased roughly linearly as age advanced. Without sorted subsets, naive and antigen-experienced compartments could not be conclusively compared.

Together with a sample-barcoded 5' primer, a J-beta primer mix was included in a second PCR lasting roughly 7 to 11 cycles. TCRdb ran MiXCR on the 5' RACE reads and lists one entry per CDR3 protein. Found here are roughly 720,000 distinct CDR3 sequences, 53% of them singletons; the top ten hold approximately 40%. This rearrangement joins TRBV20-1 to TRBJ2-7; 11 bases match TRBD2. The source material was blood. The source is an elderly man in good health. In nucleotides, the CDR3 is TGCAGTGCTAGAGATTCGCTAGCGGGAGGAATTGAGCAGTACTTC. This gives the protein CSARDSLAGGIEQYF.